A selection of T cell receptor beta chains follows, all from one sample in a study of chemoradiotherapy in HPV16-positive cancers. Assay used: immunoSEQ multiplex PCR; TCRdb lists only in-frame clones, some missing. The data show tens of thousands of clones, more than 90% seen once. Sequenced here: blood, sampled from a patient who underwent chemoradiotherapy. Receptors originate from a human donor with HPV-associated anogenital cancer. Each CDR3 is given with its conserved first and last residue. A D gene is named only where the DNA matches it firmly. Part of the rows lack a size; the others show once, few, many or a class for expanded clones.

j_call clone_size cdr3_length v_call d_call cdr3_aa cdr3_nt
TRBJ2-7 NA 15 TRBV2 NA CASRERAGKSYEQYF TGTGCCAGCAGGGAGCGGGCGGGAAAGTCCTACGAGCAGTACTTC
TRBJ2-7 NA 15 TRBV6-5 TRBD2 CASSSLAGELYEQYF TGTGCCAGCAGTTCCCTAGCGGGAGAACTCTACGAGCAGTACTTC
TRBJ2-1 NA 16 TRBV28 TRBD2 CASSPRGSGAYNEQFF TGTGCCAGCAGTCCTCGGGGTAGCGGGGCCTACAATGAGCAGTTCTTC
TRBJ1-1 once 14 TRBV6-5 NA CASGGDGDNTEAFF TGTGCCAGCGGTGGGGACGGCGATAACACTGAAGCTTTCTTT
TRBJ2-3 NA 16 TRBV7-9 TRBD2 CASSSGTSGMQNTQYF TGTGCCAGCAGCTCCGGGACTAGCGGGATGCAAAATACGCAGTATTTT
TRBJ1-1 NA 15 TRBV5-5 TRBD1 CASSIGRQGGTEAFF TGTGCCAGCAGCATTGGGCGACAGGGGGGGACTGAAGCTTTCTTT
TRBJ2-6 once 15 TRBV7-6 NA CASSKPSAGANVLTF TGTGCCAGCAGCAAGCCTTCAGCCGGGGCCAACGTCCTGACTTTC
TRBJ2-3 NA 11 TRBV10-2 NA CASQGADTQYF TGCGCCAGTCAGGGAGCAGATACGCAGTATTTT
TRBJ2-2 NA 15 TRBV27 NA CASSLAGGVTGELFF TGTGCCAGCAGTTTAGCCGGGGGAGTTACCGGGGAGCTGTTTTTT
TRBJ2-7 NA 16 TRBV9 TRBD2 CASSVEGASGGTEQYF TGTGCCAGCAGCGTAGAGGGAGCTAGCGGGGGGACCGAGCAGTACTTC
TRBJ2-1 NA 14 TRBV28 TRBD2 CASWGASGSGEQFF TGTGCCAGTTGGGGAGCTAGCGGGAGCGGTGAGCAGTTCTTC
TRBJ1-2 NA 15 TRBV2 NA CASRFPGQQQGGYTF TGTGCCAGCAGGTTCCCAGGACAACAACAAGGGGGCTACACCTTC
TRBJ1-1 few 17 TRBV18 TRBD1 CASSPGDRGLWDTEAFF TGTGCCAGCTCACCAGGGGACAGGGGGCTATGGGACACTGAAGCTTTCTTT
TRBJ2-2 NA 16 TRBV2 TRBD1 CASSGARGQGHGELFF TGTGCCAGCAGTGGAGCTCGAGGACAGGGTCACGGGGAGCTGTTTTTT
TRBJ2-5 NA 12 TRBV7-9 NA CASSLVQETQYF TGTGCCAGCAGCTTAGTCCAAGAGACCCAGTACTTC
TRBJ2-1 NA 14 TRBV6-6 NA CASSYPGEAAGVFF TGTGCCAGCAGTTACCCTGGGGAAGCGGCCGGTGTGTTCTTC
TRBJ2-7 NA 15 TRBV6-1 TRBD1 CASTWDRGSSYEQYF TGTGCCAGCACCTGGGACAGGGGGAGCTCCTACGAGCAGTACTTC
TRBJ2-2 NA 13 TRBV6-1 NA CASRRQHTGELFF TGTGCCAGCAGGCGGCAGCACACCGGGGAGCTGTTTTTT
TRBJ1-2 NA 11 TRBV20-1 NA CSARLLYGYTF TGCAGTGCTCGGCTCCTCTATGGCTACACCTTC
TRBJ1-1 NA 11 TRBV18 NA CASSSQGEAFF TGTGCCAGCTCGTCACAGGGTGAAGCTTTCTTT
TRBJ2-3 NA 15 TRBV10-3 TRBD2 CAISGTSGGPDTQYF TGTGCCATCAGTGGGACTAGCGGGGGCCCAGATACGCAGTATTTT
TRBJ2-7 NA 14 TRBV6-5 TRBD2 CASRERGPSYEQYF TGTGCCAGTCGCGAGCGGGGGCCCTCCTACGAGCAGTACTTC
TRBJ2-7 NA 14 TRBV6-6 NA CASRMDRITYEQYF TGTGCCAGCAGGATGGACAGAATTACCTACGAGCAGTACTTC
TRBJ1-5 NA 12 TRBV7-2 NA CASSLNNQPQHF TGTGCCAGCAGCTTAAACAATCAGCCCCAGCATTTT
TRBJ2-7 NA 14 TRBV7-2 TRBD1 CASSPRTGLGEQYF TGTGCCAGCAGCCCGCGGACAGGGCTGGGCGAGCAGTACTTC
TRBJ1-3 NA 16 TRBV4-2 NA CASSQGVSRDRDTIYF TGTGCCAGCAGCCAAGGGGTGTCGAGGGACCGGGACACCATATATTTT
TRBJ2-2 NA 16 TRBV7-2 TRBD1 CASSYPGQGYTGELFF TGTGCCAGCAGCTACCCGGGACAGGGATACACCGGGGAGCTGTTTTTT
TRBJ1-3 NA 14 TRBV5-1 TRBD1 CASSGGTGGNTIYF TGCGCCAGCAGCGGTGGGACAGGAGGAAACACCATATATTTT
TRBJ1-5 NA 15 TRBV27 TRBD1 CASSPTGQKNQPQHF TGTGCCAGCAGTCCGACGGGACAGAAAAATCAGCCCCAGCATTTT
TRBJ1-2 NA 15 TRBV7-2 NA CASSLVRGVNNGYTF TGTGCCAGCAGCTTAGTTCGGGGTGTAAACAATGGCTACACCTTC
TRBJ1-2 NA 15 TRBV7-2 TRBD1 CASSRGQGPVWGYTF TGTGCCAGCAGCCGCGGACAGGGCCCGGTTTGGGGCTACACCTTC
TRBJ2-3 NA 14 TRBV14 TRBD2 CASMTSVSTDTQYF TGTGCCAGCATGACTAGCGTTAGCACAGATACGCAGTATTTT
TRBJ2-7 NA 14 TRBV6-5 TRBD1 CASSYGTGVGEQYF TGTGCCAGCAGTTACGGGACAGGGGTTGGCGAGCAGTACTTC
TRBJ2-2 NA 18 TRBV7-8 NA CASSLDRTAVTNTGELFF TGTGCCAGCAGCTTAGATAGGACGGCAGTTACGAACACCGGGGAGCTGTTTTTT
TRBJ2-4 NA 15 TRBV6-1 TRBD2 CASSLAGATENIQYF TGTGCCAGCAGTCTAGCGGGAGCGACAGAAAACATTCAGTACTTC
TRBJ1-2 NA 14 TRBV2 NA CASSGPPAAGSYTF TGTGCCAGCAGTGGCCCTCCGGCAGCGGGTTCCTACACCTTC
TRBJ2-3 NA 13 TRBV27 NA CASSSTGGDTQYF TGTGCCAGCAGTTCGACAGGCGGAGATACGCAGTATTTT
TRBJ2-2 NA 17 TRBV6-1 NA CASSEVLDQAGERELFF TGTGCCAGCAGTGAAGTATTAGATCAGGCAGGGGAGAGGGAGCTGTTTTTT
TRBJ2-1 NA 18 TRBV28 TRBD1 CASSLGRGQGRARNEQFF TGTGCCAGCAGTTTAGGTAGGGGGCAAGGCCGGGCCCGAAATGAGCAGTTCTTC
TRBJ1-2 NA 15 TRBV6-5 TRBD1 CASSRAGTGNYGYTF TGTGCCAGCAGCCGAGCCGGGACAGGGAACTATGGCTACACCTTC
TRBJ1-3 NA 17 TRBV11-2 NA CASPMWPTRAIRNTIYF TGTGCCAGCCCCATGTGGCCGACCAGGGCGATAAGAAACACCATATATTTT
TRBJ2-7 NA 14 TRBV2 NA CASSHRGTSYEQYF TGTGCCAGCAGTCATCGGGGGACCTCCTACGAGCAGTACTTC